These 18 T cell receptor beta chains were sequenced from one sample in a study of response to subunit inactivated influenza vaccine (dated by TCRdb to 2016 to 2019). Libraries were built with RT-PCR. Sequencing instrument: Illumina HiSeq 2500. The public reads were quality trimmed at Q25 with fastp and then assembled into clones with MiXCR by TCRdb, keeping productive beta chains. Rows matching on CDR3 protein sequence are summarized as one entry with the most common DNA and genes. This sample is represented by about 520,000 distinct CDR3 sequences; approximately 7.3% of them were singletons. The ten largest account for less than 15% of the sample. The material was PBMCs from blood, obtained less than 30 months after vaccination. These receptors were obtained from a man between 50 and 69 years old who received an inactivated influenza vaccine. Donor details come from another sample of the same person, matched by shared clones.

This clonotype has a handful of counts. V usage is TRBV20-1 and J usage is TRBJ1-2; 9 positions agree with TRBD1. V lost 4 bases to trimming and J lost 5 bases; unmatched junction nucleotides: 11. Per germline, CDR1 DFQATT and CDR2 SNEGSKA (reference sequence). The CDR3 is 15 amino acids. The CDR3 sequence: CSANRDRDYEYGYTF. The CDR3 DNA follows: TGCAGTGCTAACCGGGACAGGGACTACGAGTATGGCTACACCTTC.

This clonotype occurred a few times. This rearrangement joins TRBV4-1 to TRBJ1-3; D possibly corresponds to TRBD1 (5 bases). This CDR3 contains 15 residues. With 2 bases removed from V and 3 bases from J, the gap between germline ends came to 11 bases. Germline V gives CDR1 MGHRA, CDR2 YSYEKL. The CDR3 sequence is CASSQMRGGGNTIYF. For the CDR3, the DNA is TGCGCCAGCAGCCAAATGAGGGGAGGTGGAAACACCATATATTTT.

CDR3 DNA: TGCGCCAGCAGCACGGCGGGGGGGTACCAAGAGACCCAGTACTTC. Protein sequence: CASSTAGGYQETQYF. The genes are TRBV5-1 and TRBJ2-5; 9 bases align to TRBD2. Germline assignment: CDR1 SGHRS and CDR2 YFSETQ. The length of the CDR3 is 15 residues. J lost 0 bases, V lost 4 bases, and 4 bases had no gene match. Combining the CDR3 with reference TRBV5-1 and TRBJ2-5 gives the whole variable domain KAGVTQTPRYLIKTRGQQVTLSCSPISGHRSVSWYQQTPGQGLQFLFEYFSETQRNKGNFPGRFSGRQFSNSRSEMNVSTLELGDSALYLCASSTAGGYQETQYFGPGTRLLVL.

The chain links TRBV18 to TRBJ1-6; D might be TRBD1 (5 bases). CDR3 length equals 15 residues. CDR1 is KGHSH, CDR2 LQKENI, per germline. V gave up 0 bases and J gave up 6 bases, with 9 bases separating them. The CDR3 spells CASSPPGEGNSPLHF. CDR3 coding DNA: TGTGCCAGCTCACCACCAGGGGAAGGTAATTCACCCCTCCACTTT.

This clonotype was recorded a few times. The gene calls are TRBV28 and TRBJ1-2; a possible D gene is TRBD1 (5 bases). CDR3 size: 14 residues. Germline V gives CDR1 MDHEN, CDR2 SYDVKM. Trimming removed 5 bases at V and 2 bases at J, with 12 bases between. CDR3: CASSGGGINYGYTF. As DNA, the CDR3 is TGTGCCAGCAGTGGGGGGGGGATAAACTATGGCTACACCTTC.

The CDR3 DNA follows: TGTGCCAGCAGCGTATCCCCCTCCAGCTACGAGCAGTACTTC. Its protein is CASSVSPSSYEQYF. V gene TRBV9 combines with J gene TRBJ2-7; D is uncertain. CDR3 length: 14 residues. The V gene lost 1 base and the J gene lost 3 bases, with 11 bases spanning the gap. Germline loops: CDR1 SGDLS, CDR2 YYNGEE.

This chain connects TRBV20-1 to TRBJ1-2; D unclear. CDR1 is DFQATT, CDR2 SNEGSKA, per germline (reference sequence). The CDR3 has 13 amino acids. Trimming took 5 bases from V and 5 from J, leaving 15 bases between them. Written as DNA, the CDR3 is TGCAGTGCTGCCTACTCAGCCGGTTATGGCTACACCTTC. Translating gives CSAAYSAGYGYTF.

This clonotype was counted a few times. This chain links TRBV4-1 with TRBJ1-2; possible D gene TRBD1, 5 bases. Germline CDR1 and CDR2: MGHRA and YSYEKL. The V end lost 0 bases, the J end lost 7 bases, and 12 bases lay between the germline ends. This CDR3 contains 14 residues. The CDR3: CASSQDGTVLGYTF. CDR3 nucleotide sequence: TGCGCCAGCAGCCAAGACGGGACCGTCCTTGGCTACACCTTC.

The J gene is TRBJ2-6, the V gene TRBV4-3; D unresolved. The CDR3 spans 16 residues. The germline gives CDR1 LGHNA, CDR2 YSLEER. V gave up 0 bases and J gave up 0 bases, with 6 bases separating them. The CDR3 nucleotides are TGCGCCAGCAGCCAAGATTCAGTCTCTGGGGCCAACGTCCTGACTTTC. Translated: CASSQDSVSGANVLTF.

This clonotype was seen many times. This chain connects TRBV7-8 to TRBJ2-2; unclear D gene. Trimming removed 1 base at V and 2 bases at J, with 5 bases between. Germline V CDR1 and CDR2: SGHVS, FQNEAQ. CDR3 length: 14 amino acids. DNA of the CDR3: TGTGCCAGCAGCTTAGAGACCAACACCGGGGAGCTGTTTTTT. Translated: CASSLETNTGELFF.

This clonotype was observed a single time. The chain joins TRBV5-1 to TRBJ2-3; 10 bases align to TRBD2. V shed 4 bases, J shed 3 bases, and the junction held 8 bases outside the gene matches. CDR1 SGHRS and CDR2 YFSETQ come from the germline V gene. The CDR3 is 16 residues long. CDR3 coding DNA: TGCGCCAGCAGCCTCCAGCGGGGGGGCCGGACAGATACGCAGTATTTT. Its translation: CASSLQRGGRTDTQYF.

The V and J genes are TRBV11-2 and TRBJ1-1, with no clear D. The CDR3 extends over 12 amino acids. CDR1 is SGHAT, CDR2 FQNNGV, per germline. Trimming left V 5 bases short and J 6 bases short, with 10 bases between. The CDR3 loop reads CASSPDKPEAFF. The DNA for the CDR3 is TGTGCCAGCAGCCCCGACAAGCCTGAAGCTTTCTTT.

This clonotype was found a few times. This rearrangement joins TRBV7-9 to TRBJ1-2, with TRBD1 matching 7 bases. CDR3 length: 15 residues. Germline V gene data show CDR1 as SEHNR and CDR2 as FQNEAQ (reference sequence). The V and J ends lost 4 bases and 0 bases, in that order; junction bases with no gene match: 5. CDR3 amino acids: CASSSPDRSNYGYTF. In DNA form, the CDR3 reads TGTGCCAGCAGCTCGCCGGACAGGTCTAACTATGGCTACACCTTC.

V is TRBV5-1 and J is TRBJ1-4; maybe TRBD1 (6 bases). V gave up 1 base and J gave up 7 bases, with 11 bases separating them. CDR1 is SGHRS and CDR2 is YFSETQ in the germline V gene. The CDR3 is made up of 14 amino acids. The CDR3 is CASSLRQGTEKLFF. CDR3 bases: TGCGCCAGCAGCTTGAGGCAGGGGACTGAAAAACTGTTTTTT.

This clonotype was counted between two and nine times. The chain couples TRBV28 to TRBJ2-1; D not certain. The CDR3 contains 15 residues. Trimming pared 3 bases from V and 7 bases from J, leaving 16 bases between. The V gene's germline CDR1 is MDHEN and CDR2 SYDVKM. The CDR3 bases are TGTGCCAGCAGTTTTGGGGTTGCGGTGGGGAATGAGCAGTTCTTC. Translated: CASSFGVAVGNEQFF.

V is TRBV27 and J is TRBJ2-7; 9 bases match TRBD1. V lost 0 bases to trimming and J lost 3 bases; unmatched junction nucleotides: 6. This CDR3 comprises 16 residues. The germline V gene encodes CDR1 MNHEY and CDR2 SMNVEV (reference sequence). CDR3 sequence reads: CASSLSSRTGVYEQYF. CDR3 DNA: TGTGCCAGCAGTTTATCGAGCCGGACAGGGGTCTACGAGCAGTACTTC.

The table lists this clonotype with a few counts. This CDR3 is CTSGGDLAYGYTF. The CDR3 DNA reads TGCACCTCCGGAGGGGATCTGGCCTATGGCTACACCTTC. The V call is TRBV20-1, the J call TRBJ1-2, with D possibly being TRBD1 (5 bases). This CDR3 has 13 amino acids. The germline gives CDR1 DFQATT, CDR2 SNEGSKA (reference sequence).

This clonotype was counted ten times or more. The chain employs TRBV5-1 and TRBJ1-1; 7 bases map to TRBD1. The CDR3 length is 15 residues. The germline gives CDR1 SGHRS, CDR2 YFSETQ. With V trimmed by 2 bases and J by 1 base, 5 bases remained unmatched. CDR3 coding DNA: TGCGCCAGCAGCTTACAGGGGCCTGGGAACACTGAAGCTTTCTTT. Its translation: CASSLQGPGNTEAFF.